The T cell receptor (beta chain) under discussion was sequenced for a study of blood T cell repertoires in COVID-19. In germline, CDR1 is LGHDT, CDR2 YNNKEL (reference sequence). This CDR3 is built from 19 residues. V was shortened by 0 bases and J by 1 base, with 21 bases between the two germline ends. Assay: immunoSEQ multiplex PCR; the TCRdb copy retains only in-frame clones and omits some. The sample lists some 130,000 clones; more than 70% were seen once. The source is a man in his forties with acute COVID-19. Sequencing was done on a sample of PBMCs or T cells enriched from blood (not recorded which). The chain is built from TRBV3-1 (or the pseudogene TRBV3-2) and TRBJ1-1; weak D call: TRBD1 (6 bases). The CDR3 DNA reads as TGTGCCAGCAGCCAAGAAATCTTAGGGGACACCAAGGAGAACACTGAAGCTTTCTTT. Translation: CASSQEILGDTKENTEAFF.